Listed here are 16 T cell receptor beta chains from one sample, sequenced in a study of T cells in Graves' hyperthyroidism and ophthalmopathy. RNA transcripts were the template for amplifying TCR beta CDR3 regions. HTBI primers drove first-round RT-PCR of the TCR CDR3. TCRdb analysed the multiplex PCR reads with MiXCR anew, one entry per CDR3 protein. In the table there are under 400,000 distinct CDR3 sequences, 15% to 19% of which are singletons. The sequenced sample was blood. These receptor sequences come from a woman under 30 with Graves' hyperthyroidism that later progressed to Graves' ophthalmopathy.

This clonotype was counted only a few times. The CDR3 region has the DNA TGCGCCAGCAGCCCTTCCCCCCGCAGGGTCCTCACTGAAGCTTTCTTT. Its translation: CASSPSPRRVLTEAFF. This chain links TRBV4-3 with TRBJ1-1; a weak D match, TRBD1 (5 bases). The CDR3 runs 16 residues. Trimming pared 4 bases from V and 4 bases from J, leaving 19 bases between. The germline gives CDR1 LGHNA, CDR2 YSLEER.

The sample holds many counts of this clonotype. The genes are TRBV7-9 and TRBJ1-5; TRBD1 might be the D (5 bases). V dropped 4 bases and J dropped 3 bases, with 10 bases sitting between them. This CDR3 has 14 residues. Germline CDR1 reads SEHNR; CDR2 reads FQNEAQ (reference sequence). This chain's CDR3 is CASSSSTVNQPQHF. Here the CDR3 DNA reads TGTGCCAGCAGCTCCTCGACAGTCAATCAGCCCCAGCATTTT.

This clonotype was observed at least ten times. The rearrangement links TRBV20-1 to TRBJ2-5; 11 bases agree with TRBD2. The V gene end was trimmed by 3 bases and the J gene end by 5 bases; junction bases not matched to a gene: 14. This CDR3 has 17 residues. Per germline, CDR1 DFQATT and CDR2 SNEGSKA (reference sequence). The CDR3 DNA reads TGCAGTGCTAGGGGCAGGGAACTAGCGGGAGTAGGGGAGACCCAGTACTTC. Encoded protein: CSARGRELAGVGETQYF.

In its sample, this clonotype was seen a few times. V gene TRBV5-5 combines with J gene TRBJ1-1; no reliable D call. Germline CDR1 is SGHKS and CDR2 is YYEKEE (reference sequence). Between the trimmed V and J ends, which lost 4 bases and 3 bases, there was a span of 10 bases. The CDR3 consists of 13 residues. CDR3 DNA: TGTGCCAGCAGCCCCACCCGTTACACTGAAGCTTTCTTT. Translated, it gives CASSPTRYTEAFF.

V usage is TRBV6-2 or TRBV6-3 and J usage is TRBJ1-5; D remains ambiguous. This CDR3 spans 12 amino acids. From germline, CDR1 is MNHEY and CDR2 SVGEGT. Trimming took off 6 bases at V and 5 bases at J, with 8 bases between the two ends. Written as DNA, the CDR3 is TGTGCCAGCAGGAAAGGGCATCAGCCCCAGCATTTT. Amino acids: CASRKGHQPQHF.

The chain uses TRBV29-1 and TRBJ2-4; 13 bases are a match to TRBD2. CDR3 length: 16 residues. Trimming at V came to 4 bases and at J to 8 bases, leaving 11 bases not matched to a gene. Germline V lookup: CDR1 SQVTM, CDR2 ANQGSEA. The CDR3: CSVALGLAGLVDIQYF. The CDR3 nucleotides are TGCAGCGTTGCGCTGGGACTAGCGGGATTGGTAGACATTCAGTACTTC.

The CDR3 DNA reads TGTGCCAGCAGTTACTCGACCCCCCCCCCCCCTAGCGGGAGTCCCTACAATGAGCAGTTCTTC. Protein sequence: CASSYSTPPPPSGSPYNEQFF. V is TRBV6-5 and J is TRBJ2-1; 10 bases map to TRBD2. Per germline, CDR1 MNHEY and CDR2 SVGAGI. V lost 0 bases to trimming and J lost 2 bases; unmatched junction nucleotides: 16. There are 21 residues in the CDR3.

This clonotype was seen just once. V is TRBV19 and J is TRBJ2-1; D gene unclear. This CDR3 has 16 residues. V was trimmed by 5 bases and J by 6 bases, leaving 20 bases between them. The germline gives CDR1 LNHDA, CDR2 SQIVND (reference sequence). CDR3 loop: CASSPPRSIRGNEQFF. For the CDR3, the DNA is TGTGCCAGTAGTCCCCCCCGGAGTATCCGTGGCAATGAGCAGTTCTTC.

The chain has TRBV27 and TRBJ2-5, with 12 positions matching TRBD2. Looked up from germline, CDR1 is MNHEY and CDR2 is SMNVEV (reference sequence). The CDR3 has 15 amino acids. V lost 0 bases and J lost 5; bases outside the gene matches: 1. The CDR3 loop is CASSLSGLAGETQYF. The CDR3 bases are TGTGCCAGCAGTTTATCGGGACTAGCGGGTGAGACCCAGTACTTC.

The table lists this clonotype with many counts. This chain uses TRBV7-9 with TRBJ2-7; D gene ambiguous. The CDR3 is 12 amino acids. CDR1 is SEHNR, CDR2 FQNEAQ, per germline (reference sequence). V lost 3 bases and J 3 bases, leaving 6 bases between the germline ends. Written as DNA, the CDR3 is TGTGCCAGCAGCTTTGGCAGCTACGAGCAGTACTTC. It codes for CASSFGSYEQYF.

This clonotype occurred many times. This chain connects TRBV28 to TRBJ2-1, with TRBD2 identical over 8 bases. This CDR3 contains 17 residues. The germline CDR1 and CDR2 sequences are MDHEN and SYDVKM. V lost 6 bases and J lost 6; bases outside the gene matches: 16. The CDR3 sequence: CASSPYERENRSNEQFF. The CDR3, as DNA: TGTGCCAGCAGCCCCTATGAGCGGGAGAACCGAAGCAATGAGCAGTTCTTC.

The sample holds a few counts of this clonotype. The chain recombines TRBV27 with TRBJ2-7; 8 nucleotides agree with TRBD1. The length of the CDR3 is 15 residues. The J segment lost 3 bases and the V segment lost 0 bases, leaving 4 bases of the junction unmatched. Germline assignment: CDR1 MNHEY and CDR2 SMNVEV (reference sequence). The CDR3 spells CASSLSGQGNYEQYF. CDR3 DNA sequence: TGTGCCAGCAGTTTATCAGGACAGGGTAACTACGAGCAGTACTTC.

This clonotype was counted between two and nine times. One end of the junction fails to match germline, which may point to a read error. The chain uses TRBV20-1 and TRBJ2-2; TRBD2 might be the D (7 bases). This CDR3 is built from 16 residues. Germline CDR1 DFQATT, CDR2 SNEGSKA (reference sequence). The CDR3 here is CSARDMRGGNTGELSF. In DNA, the CDR3 is TGCAGTGCTAGAGATATGAGGGGGGGGAACACCGGGGAGCTGTCTTTT.

This clonotype was detected a few times. The CDR3 coding sequence is TGCAGCGTTGAAGGGACAGGGGGCGGCGGTTGGCGGGGCTACACCTTC. It encodes CSVEGTGGGGWRGYTF. V is TRBV29-1 and J is TRBJ1-2; 11 nucleotides line up with TRBD1. J gave up 8 bases and V 1 base, and 12 bases lay outside the gene matches. CDR1 and CDR2 (germline): SQVTM, ANQGSEA. The CDR3 length is 16 residues.

The table lists this clonotype with many counts. The V gene is TRBV7-2, the J gene TRBJ2-1, with 8 bases that match TRBD2. V lost 3 bases, J lost 6 bases, and 13 bases stayed unmatched. CDR1 is SGHTA and CDR2 is FQGNSA in the germline V gene. The CDR3 runs 17 residues. The CDR3: CASSLTSASNGGNEQFF. The CDR3 region has the DNA TGTGCCAGCAGCTTGACTAGCGCCTCAAATGGGGGCAATGAGCAGTTCTTC.

This clonotype has ten or more counts. The chain links TRBV7-9 to TRBJ2-7; D remains unclear. This CDR3 spans 18 amino acids. The germline V gene has CDR1 SEHNR and CDR2 FQNEAQ (reference sequence). The V end lost 4 bases, the J end lost 3 bases, and 25 bases lay between the germline ends. CDR3 loop: CASSSLILRPPSLYEQYF. The DNA for the CDR3 is TGTGCCAGCAGCTCCCTAATTCTCAGGCCACCCTCACTCTACGAGCAGTACTTC.